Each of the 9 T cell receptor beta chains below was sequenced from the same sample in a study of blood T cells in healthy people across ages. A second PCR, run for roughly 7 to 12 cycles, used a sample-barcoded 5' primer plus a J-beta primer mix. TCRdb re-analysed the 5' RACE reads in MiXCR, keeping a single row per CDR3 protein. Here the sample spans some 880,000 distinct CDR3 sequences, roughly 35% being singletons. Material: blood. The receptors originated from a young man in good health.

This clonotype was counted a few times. CDR3 in amino acids: CASTDYSQGPQHF. Here the CDR3 DNA reads TGTGCCAGTACCGACTATTCTCAGGGGCCCCAGCATTTT. The chain combines TRBV7-2 with TRBJ1-5; tentative D call: TRBD1 (5 bases). The CDR3 loop spans 13 amino acids. CDR1 SGHTA and CDR2 FQGNSA come from the germline V gene. V lost 9 bases and J 9 bases, leaving 18 bases between the germline ends.

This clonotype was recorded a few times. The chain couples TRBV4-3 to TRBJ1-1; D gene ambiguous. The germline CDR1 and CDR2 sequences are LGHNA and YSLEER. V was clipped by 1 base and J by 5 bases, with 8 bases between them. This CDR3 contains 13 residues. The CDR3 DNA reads TGCGCCAGCAGCCAAGGGGAAGAGACTGAAGCTTTCTTT. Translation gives CASSQGEETEAFF.

The CDR3: CSARGQGIPEAFF. CDR3 bases: TGCAGTGCTAGAGGACAGGGCATACCTGAAGCTTTCTTT. The genes are TRBV20-1 and TRBJ1-1; 7 positions match TRBD1. CDR3 length: 13 amino acids. V shed 1 base, J shed 6 bases, and the junction held 5 bases outside the gene matches. Germline CDR1 is DFQATT and CDR2 is SNEGSKA (reference sequence).

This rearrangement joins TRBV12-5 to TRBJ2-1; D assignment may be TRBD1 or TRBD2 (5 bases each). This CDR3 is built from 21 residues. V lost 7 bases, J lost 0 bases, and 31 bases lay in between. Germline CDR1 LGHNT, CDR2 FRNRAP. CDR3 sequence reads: CASAPFIRASPIKSSYNEQFF. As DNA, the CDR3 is TGTGCTAGTGCTCCCTTTATCAGGGCTAGCCCGATCAAAAGCTCCTACAATGAGCAGTTCTTC.

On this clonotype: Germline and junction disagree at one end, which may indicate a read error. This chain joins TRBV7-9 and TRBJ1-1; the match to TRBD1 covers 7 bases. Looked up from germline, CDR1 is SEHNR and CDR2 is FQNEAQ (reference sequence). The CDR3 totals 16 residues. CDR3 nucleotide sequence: TGTGCCAGCAGCTCCTGGACAGGTCCGATGAACACTGAAGCTTTTTTT. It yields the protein CASSSWTGPMNTEAFF.

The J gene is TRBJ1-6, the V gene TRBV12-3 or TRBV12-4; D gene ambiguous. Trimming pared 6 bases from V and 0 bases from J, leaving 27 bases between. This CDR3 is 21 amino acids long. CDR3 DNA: TGTGCCAGCAGGAAAATTGGGAAAAGGACCGCCTTAAGCTCCTATAATTCACCCCTCCACTTT. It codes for CASRKIGKRTALSSYNSPLHF.

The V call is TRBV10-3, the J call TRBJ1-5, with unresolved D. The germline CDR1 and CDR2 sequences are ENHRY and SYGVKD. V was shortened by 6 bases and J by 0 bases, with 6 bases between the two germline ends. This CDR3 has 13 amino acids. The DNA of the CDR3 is TGTGCCATCAGAGGCAGTAGCAATCAGCCCCAGCATTTT. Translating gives CAIRGSSNQPQHF.

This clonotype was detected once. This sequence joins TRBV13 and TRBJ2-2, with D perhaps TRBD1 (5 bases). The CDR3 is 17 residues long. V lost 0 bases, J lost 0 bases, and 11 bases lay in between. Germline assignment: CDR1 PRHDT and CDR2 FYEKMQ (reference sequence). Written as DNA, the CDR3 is TGTGCCAGCAGCTTAGGAGAAGGGGCGCCGAACACCGGGGAGCTGTTTTTT. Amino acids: CASSLGEGAPNTGELFF.

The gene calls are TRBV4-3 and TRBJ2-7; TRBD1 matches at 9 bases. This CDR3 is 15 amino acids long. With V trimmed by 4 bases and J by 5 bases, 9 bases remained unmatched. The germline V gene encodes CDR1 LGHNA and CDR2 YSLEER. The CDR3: CASSPAGTGYHEQYF. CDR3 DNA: TGCGCCAGCAGCCCGGCCGGGACAGGGTACCACGAGCAGTACTTC.